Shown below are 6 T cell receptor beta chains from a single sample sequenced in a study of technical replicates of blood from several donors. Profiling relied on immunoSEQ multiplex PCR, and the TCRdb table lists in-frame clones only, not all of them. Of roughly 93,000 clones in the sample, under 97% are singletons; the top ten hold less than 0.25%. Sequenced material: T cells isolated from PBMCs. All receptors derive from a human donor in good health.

CDR3 sequence (DNA): TGTGCCAGTAGTATAGGGGGGACACAGATCTACGAGCAGTACTTC. Amino acids: CASSIGGTQIYEQYF. The V and J genes are TRBV19 and TRBJ2-7; a possible D gene is TRBD1 (6 bases). The CDR3 has 15 residues. Per germline, CDR1 LNHDA and CDR2 SQIVND (reference sequence). Trimming stripped 1 base from V and 3 bases from J, with 13 bases between.

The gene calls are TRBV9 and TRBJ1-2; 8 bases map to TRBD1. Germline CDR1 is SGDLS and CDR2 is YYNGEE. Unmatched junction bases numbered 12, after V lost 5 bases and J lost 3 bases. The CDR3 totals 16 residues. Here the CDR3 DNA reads TGTGCCAGCAGTGCTAAGAACGGGACAGGTGACTATGGCTACACCTTC. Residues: CASSAKNGTGDYGYTF.

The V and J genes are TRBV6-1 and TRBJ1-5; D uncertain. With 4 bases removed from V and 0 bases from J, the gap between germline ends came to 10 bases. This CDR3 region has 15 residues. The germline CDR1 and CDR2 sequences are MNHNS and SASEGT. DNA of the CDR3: TGTGCCAGCAGTGGGGAGTTCAATAGCAATCAGCCCCAGCATTTT. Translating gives CASSGEFNSNQPQHF.

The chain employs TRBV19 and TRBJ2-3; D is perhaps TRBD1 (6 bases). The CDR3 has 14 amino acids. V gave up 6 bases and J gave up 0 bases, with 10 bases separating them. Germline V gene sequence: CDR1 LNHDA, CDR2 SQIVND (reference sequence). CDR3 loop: CASRYRASTDTQYF. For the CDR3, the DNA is TGTGCCAGTAGGTACAGGGCTAGCACAGATACGCAGTATTTT.

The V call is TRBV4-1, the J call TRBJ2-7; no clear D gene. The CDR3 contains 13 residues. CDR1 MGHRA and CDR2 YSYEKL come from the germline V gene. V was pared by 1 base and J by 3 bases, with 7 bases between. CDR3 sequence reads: CASSQALYYEQYF. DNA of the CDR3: TGCGCCAGCAGCCAAGCGTTGTACTACGAGCAGTACTTC.

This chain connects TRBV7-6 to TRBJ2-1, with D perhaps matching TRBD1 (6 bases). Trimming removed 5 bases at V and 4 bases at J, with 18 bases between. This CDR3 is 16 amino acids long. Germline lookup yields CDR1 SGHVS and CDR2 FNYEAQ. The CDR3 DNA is TGTGCCAGCAGCCCGACCCCGGGACATCCTTACAATGAGCAGTTCTTC. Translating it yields CASSPTPGHPYNEQFF.